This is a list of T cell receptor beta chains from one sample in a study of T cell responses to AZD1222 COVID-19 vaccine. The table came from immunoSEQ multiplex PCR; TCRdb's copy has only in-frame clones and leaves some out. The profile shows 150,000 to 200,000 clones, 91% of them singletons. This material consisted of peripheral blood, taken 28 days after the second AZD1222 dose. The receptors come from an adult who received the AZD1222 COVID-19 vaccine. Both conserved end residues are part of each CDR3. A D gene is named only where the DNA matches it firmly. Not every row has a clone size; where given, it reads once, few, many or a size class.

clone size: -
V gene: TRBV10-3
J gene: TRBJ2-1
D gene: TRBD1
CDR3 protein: CAISERQGVYNEQFF
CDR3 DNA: TGTGCCATCAGTGAAAGACAGGGGGTCTACAATGAGCAGTTCTTC

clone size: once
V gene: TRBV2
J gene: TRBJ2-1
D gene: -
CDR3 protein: CASSARYEQFF
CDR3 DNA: TGTGCCAGCAGTGCGAGGTATGAGCAGTTCTTC

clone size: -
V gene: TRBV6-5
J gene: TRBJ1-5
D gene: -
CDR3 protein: CASRSDDHQPQHF
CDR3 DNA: TGTGCCAGCCGCAGTGATGATCATCAGCCCCAGCATTTT

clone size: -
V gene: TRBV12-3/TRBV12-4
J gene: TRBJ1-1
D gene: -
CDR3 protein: CASSFSNTEAFF
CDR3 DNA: TGTGCCAGCAGTTTCTCTAACACTGAAGCTTTCTTT

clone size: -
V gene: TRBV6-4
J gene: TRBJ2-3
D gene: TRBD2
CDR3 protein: CASSDSGGAYDTQYF
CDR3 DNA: TGTGCCAGCAGTGATAGCGGGGGGGCATATGATACGCAGTATTTT

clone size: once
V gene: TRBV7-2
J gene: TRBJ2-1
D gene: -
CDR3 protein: CASSLVGGENNEQFF
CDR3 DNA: TGTGCCAGCAGCTTAGTCGGCGGGGAAAACAATGAGCAGTTCTTC

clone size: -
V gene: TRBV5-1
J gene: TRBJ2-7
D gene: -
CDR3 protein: CASSSGGEQYF
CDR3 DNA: TGCGCCAGCAGCTCAGGCGGCGAGCAGTACTTC

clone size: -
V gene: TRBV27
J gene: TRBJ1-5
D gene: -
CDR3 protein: CASSLQQSSNQPQHF
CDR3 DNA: TGTGCCAGCAGTTTACAACAGTCAAGCAATCAGCCCCAGCATTTT

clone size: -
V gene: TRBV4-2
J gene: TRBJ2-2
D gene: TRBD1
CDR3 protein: CASSQGTGGTGELFF
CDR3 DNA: TGTGCCAGCAGCCAGGGGACAGGGGGCACCGGGGAGCTGTTTTTT

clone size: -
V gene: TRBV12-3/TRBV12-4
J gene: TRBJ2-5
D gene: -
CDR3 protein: CASTSIETQYF
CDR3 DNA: TGTGCCAGCACCTCCATAGAGACCCAGTACTTC

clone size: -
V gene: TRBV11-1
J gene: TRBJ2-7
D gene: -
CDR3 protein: CASSLGGLEAYEQYF
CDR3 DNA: TGTGCCAGCAGCTTAGGGGGTCTCGAAGCCTACGAGCAGTACTTC

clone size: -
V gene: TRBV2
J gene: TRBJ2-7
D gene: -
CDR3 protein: CASIGGDYEQYF
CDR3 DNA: TGTGCCAGCATTGGGGGCGACTACGAGCAGTACTTC

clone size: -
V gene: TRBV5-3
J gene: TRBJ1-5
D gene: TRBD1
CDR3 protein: CARSAGQGVISNQPQHF
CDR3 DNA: TGTGCCAGAAGCGCGGGACAGGGGGTGATAAGCAATCAGCCCCAGCATTTT

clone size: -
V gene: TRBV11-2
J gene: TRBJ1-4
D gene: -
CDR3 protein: CASSLDGGWAASNEKLFF
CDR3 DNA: TGTGCCAGCAGCTTAGACGGTGGGTGGGCAGCGAGTAATGAAAAACTGTTTTTT

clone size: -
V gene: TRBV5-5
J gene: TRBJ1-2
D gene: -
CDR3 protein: CASSLRGNYGYTF
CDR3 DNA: TGTGCCAGCAGCTTGAGAGGGAACTATGGCTACACCTTC

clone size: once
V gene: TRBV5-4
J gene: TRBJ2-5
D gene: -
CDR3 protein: CASSLSGVETQYF
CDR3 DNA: TGTGCCAGCAGCTTGTCAGGGGTTGAGACCCAGTACTTC

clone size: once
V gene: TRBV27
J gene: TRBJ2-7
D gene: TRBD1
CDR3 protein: CASSPRTGTYEQYF
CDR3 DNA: TGTGCCAGCAGTCCCCGGACAGGGACCTACGAGCAGTACTTC

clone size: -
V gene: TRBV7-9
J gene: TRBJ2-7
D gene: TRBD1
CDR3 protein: CASSLRDRAAEQYF
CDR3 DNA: TGTGCCAGCAGCTTACGGGACAGGGCGGCCGAGCAGTACTTC

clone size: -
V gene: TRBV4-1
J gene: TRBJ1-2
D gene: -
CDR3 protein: CASSHNREVSYGYTF
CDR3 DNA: TGCGCCAGCAGCCATAACAGGGAGGTGAGCTATGGCTACACCTTC

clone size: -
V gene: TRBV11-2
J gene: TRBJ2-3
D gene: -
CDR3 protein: CASSLYAPDSTDTQYF
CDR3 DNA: TGTGCCAGCAGCTTATATGCCCCCGATAGCACAGATACGCAGTATTTT

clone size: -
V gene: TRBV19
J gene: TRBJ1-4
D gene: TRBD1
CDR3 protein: CASSRGTGVEKLFF
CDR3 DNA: TGTGCCAGTAGTCGGGGGACAGGGGTGGAAAAACTGTTTTTT

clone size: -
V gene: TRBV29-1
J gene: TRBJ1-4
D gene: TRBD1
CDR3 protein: CSVRQGAVGEKLFF
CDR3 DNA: TGCAGCGTCCGACAGGGGGCGGTTGGAGAAAAACTGTTTTTT

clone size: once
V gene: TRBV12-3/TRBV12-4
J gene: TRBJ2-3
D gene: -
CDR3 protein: CASSKAPWDTQYF
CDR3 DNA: TGTGCCAGCAGTAAAGCTCCTTGGGATACGCAGTATTTT

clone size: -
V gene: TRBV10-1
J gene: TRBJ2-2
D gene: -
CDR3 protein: CASSDTPNTGELFF
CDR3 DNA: TGCGCCAGCAGTGATACCCCGAACACCGGGGAGCTGTTTTTT

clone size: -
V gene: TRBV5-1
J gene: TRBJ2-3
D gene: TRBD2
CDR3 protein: CASSLVGSGVTDTQYF
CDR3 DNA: TGCGCCAGCAGCTTGGTGGGTAGCGGGGTCACAGATACGCAGTATTTT